The 16 T cell receptor beta chains below all came from one sample that was sequenced in a study of blood T cell repertoires in COVID-19 (dated by TCRdb to the early 2020s). Library construction relied on the immunoSEQ multiplex PCR assay. This is the immuneACCESS table as TCRdb keeps it, with only in-frame sequences that have V and J called. A part of the clones is gone; compared with another copy, unresolved V genes explain less than half, and the rest is unexplained. For this sample there are around 140,000 clones; 70% to 85% appear just once. The ten largest account for roughly a tenth of the sample. Sequenced input: peripheral blood. Receptor source: a man in his fifties or sixties with active or convalescent COVID-19.

The chain recombines TRBV5-8 with TRBJ1-5; tentative D call: TRBD1 (5 bases). Trimming removed 6 bases at V and 7 bases at J, with 20 bases between. From germline, CDR1 is SGHTS and CDR2 YDEGEE. The CDR3 runs to 15 residues. CDR3 sequence: CASTKTGGSRQPQHF. CDR3 nucleotides: TGTGCCAGCACCAAAACGGGGGGGTCGAGGCAGCCCCAGCATTTT.

The V and J genes are TRBV20-1 and TRBJ1-1; D remains ambiguous. Trimming took off 4 bases at V and 6 bases at J, with 9 bases between the two ends. CDR1 and CDR2 (germline): DFQATT, SNEGSKA (reference sequence). The CDR3 runs to 11 residues. This CDR3 is CSATQNAEAFF. The CDR3 DNA reads TGCAGTGCTACCCAGAATGCTGAAGCTTTCTTT.

The chain couples TRBV9 to TRBJ2-2; 7 bases are a match to TRBD1. The CDR3 runs 14 residues. The junction had 2 bases not matched to a gene; V was cut back by 2 bases and J by 4 bases. Germline lookup yields CDR1 SGDLS and CDR2 YYNGEE. Here the CDR3 DNA reads TGTGCCAGCAGCGTCCACAGGGGCACCGGGGAGCTGTTTTTT. This codes for CASSVHRGTGELFF.

The chain carries TRBV19 and TRBJ1-1; D ambiguous. Deletions cut 1 base from V and 7 bases from J, with 10 bases between. The germline V gene encodes CDR1 LNHDA and CDR2 SQIVND (reference sequence). The CDR3 spans 13 residues. The CDR3 sequence: CASSIAAGDEAFF. CDR3 DNA sequence: TGTGCCAGTAGTATAGCCGCGGGTGATGAAGCTTTCTTT.

The V gene is TRBV27, the J gene TRBJ1-6; unclear D gene. The V and J ends lost 1 base and 6 bases respectively, with 10 bases between them. Germline CDR1 reads MNHEY; CDR2 reads SMNVEV (reference sequence). The CDR3 sequence is 15 residues long. CDR3 in amino acids: CASSLLSPVNSPLHF. In DNA form, the CDR3 reads TGTGCCAGCAGTTTATTAAGCCCCGTTAATTCACCCCTCCACTTT.

The chain uses TRBV4-3 and TRBJ2-1; perhaps TRBD2 as D (6 bases). The CDR3 is 17 amino acids. Germline V CDR1 and CDR2: LGHNA, YSLEER. V was trimmed by 0 bases and J by 0 bases, leaving 12 bases between them. The CDR3 DNA is TGCGCCAGCAGCCAAGAAGGTTACGGGAGCTCCTACAATGAGCAGTTCTTC. This encodes CASSQEGYGSSYNEQFF.

The chain links TRBV9 to TRBJ2-1, with D perhaps matching TRBD1 (6 bases). Per germline, CDR1 SGDLS and CDR2 YYNGEE. Trimming removed 3 bases at V and 3 bases at J, with 13 bases between. This CDR3 region has 15 residues. CDR3 sequence (DNA): TGTGCCAGCAGCGACGGATCACAGGGCTACAATGAGCAGTTCTTC. Protein: CASSDGSQGYNEQFF.

The chain links TRBV15 to TRBJ2-1, with D tentatively TRBD2 (6 bases). Trimming removed 8 bases at V and 8 bases at J, with 13 bases between. CDR3 length: 12 residues. Per germline, CDR1 LNHNV and CDR2 YYDKDF (reference sequence). In DNA form, the CDR3 reads TGTGCCACCGCGGAGGGAAGGGATGAGCAGTTCTTC. It encodes CATAEGRDEQFF.

The chain carries TRBV11-3 and TRBJ1-1; D gene uncertain. With 3 bases removed from V and 1 base from J, the gap between germline ends came to 9 bases. The CDR3 contains 14 residues. Germline V gene lookup returns CDR1 SGHNT and CDR2 YENEEA. The CDR3 DNA reads TGTGCCAGCAGCTTGGGCAGAGCGAACACTGAAGCTTTCTTT. This encodes CASSLGRANTEAFF.

V is TRBV11-2 and J is TRBJ1-6; 8 nucleotides agree with TRBD1. Germline CDR1 reads SGHAT; CDR2 reads FQNNGV. The length of the CDR3 is 15 residues. The J segment lost 8 bases and the V segment lost 6 bases, leaving 9 bases of the junction unmatched. Here the CDR3 reads CASRIPTGEDSPLHF. As DNA, the CDR3 is TGTGCCAGCAGGATCCCGACAGGGGAAGATTCACCCCTCCACTTT.

This clone was found once. J is TRBJ1-4 and V is TRBV19; no definite D call. With 5 bases removed from V and 2 bases from J, the gap between germline ends came to 9 bases. This CDR3 is 14 amino acids long. Looked up from germline, CDR1 is LNHDA and CDR2 is SQIVND (reference sequence). Here the CDR3 DNA reads TGTGCCAGTAGTGACACTGACACTAATGAAAAACTGTTTTTT. It specifies CASSDTDTNEKLFF.

The chain is built from TRBV4-1 and TRBJ2-7, with TRBD1 matching over 7 bases. This CDR3 has 15 residues. Unmatched junction bases numbered 11, after V lost 5 bases and J lost 4 bases. Looked up from germline, CDR1 is MGHRA and CDR2 is YSYEKL. The CDR3 region is CASSSHRDRFYEQYV. Written as DNA, the CDR3 is TGCGCCAGCAGCTCCCATCGGGACAGATTTTACGAGCAGTACGTC.

This clone was seen a handful of times. The chain links TRBV27 to TRBJ1-1; possible D gene TRBD1, 6 bases. The V end was cut by 8 bases, the J end by 1 base, with 23 bases between. The CDR3 runs 17 residues. Germline V gene sequence: CDR1 MNHEY, CDR2 SMNVEV (reference sequence). CDR3 region: CASLSISQRGQNTEAFF. The CDR3 DNA is TGTGCCAGCCTAAGTATCAGTCAGCGGGGGCAGAACACTGAAGCTTTCTTT.

This chain connects TRBV7-2 to TRBJ2-5, with 7 nucleotides matching TRBD1. V lost 6 bases and J lost 4; bases outside the gene matches: 11. Per germline, CDR1 SGHTA and CDR2 FQGNSA. The CDR3 length is 15 residues. The DNA for the CDR3 is TGTGCCAGCAGACTTCCCGGGACAGAGGTAGAGACCCAGTACTTC. Amino acids: CASRLPGTEVETQYF.

CDR3 amino acids: CASSLPLDSPGGYTF. CDR3 in DNA: TGTGCCAGCAGTTTGCCGTTGGACAGCCCAGGGGGCTACACCTTC. The chain employs TRBV6-5 and TRBJ1-2; possibly TRBD1 for D (6 bases). In germline, CDR1 is MNHEY, CDR2 SVGAGI. The V end was cut by 4 bases, the J end by 8 bases, with 20 bases between. The length of the CDR3 is 15 residues.

This chain joins TRBV4-3 and TRBJ2-2; possibly TRBD2 for D (6 bases). The CDR3 has 15 residues. The germline V and J ends were trimmed by 4 bases and 1 base, with 10 bases remaining between them. The germline gives CDR1 LGHNA, CDR2 YSLEER. CDR3 nucleotides: TGCGCCAGCAGCCGCGGCGGGATGAACACCGGGGAGCTGTTTTTT. Translation: CASSRGGMNTGELFF.